What follows describes a single TCR beta chain. CDR3 length equals 16 residues. The V end lost 1 base, the J end lost 1 base, and 8 bases lay between the germline ends. The germline CDR1 and CDR2 sequences are MDHEN and SYDVKM. In the original workflow: Amplified reference gene primers provided the basis for estimating nucleated cell counts. Libraries were prepared by immunoSEQ multiplex PCR; TCRdb keeps only in-frame clonotypes and omits some of them. D and trimming come from the DNA, and the V and J calls and clone size come from that table. Here the sample spans about 47,000 clones, about 81% being singletons. The sample comes from a study of blood T cell repertoires in COVID-19.

This clonotype was sampled from a man in his fifties or sixties with acute or convalescent COVID-19. Material: peripheral blood. The chain uses TRBV28 and TRBJ2-6, with D tentatively TRBD1 (5 bases). The CDR3, as DNA: TGTGCCAGCAGTTTATATTCAGGGTCTGGGGCCAACGTCCTGACTTTC. Its protein product is CASSLYSGSGANVLTF. Together with reference TRBV28 and TRBJ2-6, the CDR3 gives the full variable domain: DVKVTQSSRYLVKRTGEKVFLECVQDMDHENMFWYRQDPGLGLRLIYFSYDVKMKEKGDIPEGYSVSREKKERFSLILESASTNQTSMYLCASSLYSGSGANVLTFGAGSRLTVL.